These 2 T cell receptor beta chains were sequenced from one sample in a study of cytomegalovirus exposure and HLA in healthy donors. PCR employed 60 Vbeta and 13 Jbeta primers. Clones were sequenced by immunoSEQ multiplex PCR, and TCRdb holds only the in-frame ones, with some missing. Of roughly 230,000 clones detected, roughly 85% appear once; the ten largest clones hold roughly 0.24%. Sequenced material: PBMCs. These TCRs come from a girl aged 2-10 years in good health and CMV-seronegative.

This clone has just a few counts. The CDR3 ends on some other residue instead of the conserved phenylalanine or tryptophan, so this is likely a read error. Because the CDR3's place on the DNA is in doubt, the DNA is left out and the CDR3 is given as listed by TCRdb. CDR3 sequence: CASRLGPSFS. The rearrangement uses TRBV12-2 and TRBJ2-3; no check of the table's D call, TRBD1, against the DNA was made. TRBV12-2 is recorded as a pseudogene. The CDR3 numbers 10 amino acids, ends counted.

The V gene is TRBV2, the J gene TRBJ2-3; 8 bases are shared with TRBD2. CDR1 is SNHLY, CDR2 FYNNEI, per germline. CDR3 length: 14 residues. J was trimmed by 1 base and V by 9 bases; bases with no gene match: 6. The DNA for the CDR3 is TGTGCCAGAGACGGACTAGCTGGCACAGATACGCAGTATTTT. This encodes CARDGLAGTDTQYF.